This T cell receptor beta chain emerged from a study of blood T cell repertoires in COVID-19 (dated by TCRdb to 2018 to 2021). With regard to the full study: Collaborator samples came from the United States, Italy and Spain and covered acute and convalescent phases of COVID-19. The material from the prospective study consisted of cDNA or gDNA derived from T cells, B-cell-depleted T cells, or PBMCs. Subjects who had been exposed to COVID-19, were actively infected with it, or had recovered from it provided the deeply sampled blood TCRbeta repertoires that made up the dataset. A freely available public database, intended as a resource for researchers studying the immune response to SARS-CoV-2, is where the repertoires were released. Samples were obtained from the ongoing ImmuneRACE study (first 160 participants) and from over a thousand subjects provided by 6 global collaborators. Nearly every sample came with metadata listing a de-identified subject ID, COVID-19 status, age in years and sex. Where available, HLA class I and class II types were taken from metadata supplied by the sample provider and were not determined by assay-based typing.

The paper as a whole reports these results and caveats: The quantity of clinical and demographic metadata differed by source and by participant and was supplied without curation.

TCRbeta CDR3 regions were amplified from genomic DNA using the immunoSEQ Assay, a bias-controlled multiplex PCR. The authors processed their data as follows. The number of nucleated cells in each sample was estimated from the amplification of reference gene primers within the assay. To quantify the absolute abundance of each unique TCRbeta CDR3 rearrangement, sequence reads were collapsed and filtered. For each sample, productive Simpson clonality was calculated as the square root of Simpson's diversity index over productive rearrangements. TCRdb stores this immuneACCESS table with in-frame sequences only. Part of the clones is absent; in the studies checked, under half of the shortfall reflects unresolved V genes, and no reason is known for the rest. V and J calls and clone size are copied from that table; D and trimming were computed from the DNA. This sample holds roughly 66,000 clones; about 89% were observed only once. The ten largest clones add up to less than 9.5% of the sample.

The germline V gene gives CDR1 as MDHEN and CDR2 as SYDVKM. Trimming takes 3 bases from V and 3 bases from J, and the germline ends sit 6 bases apart. Spanning cysteine to phenylalanine, the CDR3 consists of 12 amino acids. Only the CDR3 DNA is retained, 36 bases long and in frame from the first base. The collaborating institutions used their own protocols to collect whole blood in K2EDTA tubes. For TCRbeta analysis, collaborator samples were shipped as frozen whole blood, as isolated PBMCs, or as DNA extracted from either sample type. This clone was seen a handful of times. Its antigen target is currently unknown. The input lacks base qualities; no much larger clone sits a single base away.

The sequence was collected from a human donor in a cohort sampled during active COVID-19. Sequenced input: peripheral blood. The chain uses TRBV28 and TRBJ2-7, with no confidently assigned D gene. The base sequence is TGTGCCAGCAGTTTGTCCAACTACGAGCAGTACTTC. Translation gives CASSLSNYEQYF.